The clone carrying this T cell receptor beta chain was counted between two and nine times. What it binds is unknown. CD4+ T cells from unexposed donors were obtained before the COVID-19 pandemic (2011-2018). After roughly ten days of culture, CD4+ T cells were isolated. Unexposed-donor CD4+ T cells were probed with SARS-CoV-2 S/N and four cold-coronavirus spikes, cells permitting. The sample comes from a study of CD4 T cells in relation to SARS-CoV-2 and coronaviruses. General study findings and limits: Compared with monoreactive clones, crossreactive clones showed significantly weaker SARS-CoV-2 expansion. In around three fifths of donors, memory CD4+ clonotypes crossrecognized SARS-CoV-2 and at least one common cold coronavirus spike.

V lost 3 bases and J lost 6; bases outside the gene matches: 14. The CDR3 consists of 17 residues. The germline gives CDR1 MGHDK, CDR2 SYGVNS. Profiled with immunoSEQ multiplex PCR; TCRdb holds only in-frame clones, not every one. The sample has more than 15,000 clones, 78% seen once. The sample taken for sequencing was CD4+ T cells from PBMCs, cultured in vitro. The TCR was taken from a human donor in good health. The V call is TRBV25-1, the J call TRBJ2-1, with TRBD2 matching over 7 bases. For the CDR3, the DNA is TGTGCCAGCAGTGACTCCCGACTAGCCGCCATCTTCAATGAGCAGTTCTTC. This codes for CASSDSRLAAIFNEQFF.